This T cell receptor (beta chain) was profiled in a study of blood T cell repertoires in COVID-19. Study at large: Researchers got acute and convalescent COVID-19 samples from the United States, Italy and Spain.

Germline V gene sequence: CDR1 SGHTA, CDR2 FQGNSA. Unmatched junction bases numbered 10, after V lost 0 bases and J lost 5 bases. This CDR3 region has 17 residues. Original analysis: Reference gene primer amplification yielded estimated nucleated cell counts. Generated by immunoSEQ multiplex PCR, the TCRdb table keeps only in-frame clones and is missing some. V and J calls and clone size are as listed in that table; D and trimming were resolved from the DNA. The sample lists 110,000 or so clones, 80% to 90% occurring once. The receptor was derived from a human donor in a cohort sampled during active COVID-19. Input material: peripheral blood. The chain is built from TRBV7-2 and TRBJ2-3; 8 bases are shared with TRBD2. The CDR3: CASSLAKGGTRRDTQYF. The CDR3 coding sequence is TGTGCCAGCAGCTTAGCGAAAGGGGGGACTAGAAGAGATACGCAGTATTTT. Variable domain in full (rest from reference TRBV7-2 and TRBJ2-3): GAGVSQSPSNKVTEKGKDVELRCDPISGHTALYWYRQSLGQGLEFLIYFQGNSAPDKSGLPSDRFSAERTGGSVSTLTIQRTQQEDSAVYLCASSLAKGGTRRDTQYFGPGTRLTVL.